This is a list of T cell receptor beta chains from one sample in a study of cytomegalovirus exposure and HLA in healthy donors. The protocol was immunoSEQ multiplex PCR, while the TCRdb copy is restricted to in-frame clones and leaves out a portion. The sample has about 94,000 clones, 50% to 80% seen once; the top ten hold 3% to 5%. The sequenced sample consisted of PBMCs. The receptors derive from a young man in good health and CMV-seronegative. CDR3s include the opening cysteine and the closing phenylalanine or tryptophan. D genes are given only for firm matches. The listing skips clone size in some rows; elsewhere it reads once, few, many or a size class.

j_call	clone_size	d_call	v_call	cdr3_aa	cdr3_nt
TRBJ1-1	large	TRBD1	TRBV7-3	CASSPTGGIEAFF	TGTGCCAGCAGCCCGACAGGGGGAATTGAAGCTTTCTTT
TRBJ2-2	.	.	TRBV30	CAWSATGTSNTGELFF	TGTGCCTGGAGTGCAACCGGGACTTCGAACACCGGGGAGCTGTTTTTT
TRBJ2-3	.	TRBD1	TRBV7-6	CASSLRQGPTDTQYF	TGTGCCAGCAGCTTAAGACAGGGGCCCACAGATACGCAGTATTTT
TRBJ2-1	.	TRBD2	TRBV18	CASSNSREGSSEQFF	TGTGCCAGCTCTAACAGCCGGGAGGGCTCGAGTGAGCAGTTCTTC
TRBJ1-1	.	.	TRBV7-9	CASSLSDLNTEAFF	TGTGCCAGCAGCTTATCAGATCTGAACACTGAAGCTTTCTTT
TRBJ1-5	.	.	TRBV6-6	CASSMTGSNQPQHF	TGTGCCAGCAGCATGACTGGTAGCAATCAGCCCCAGCATTTT
TRBJ1-1	few	TRBD1	TRBV10-2	CASSEGADRGREEAFF	TGCGCCAGCAGTGAGGGTGCTGACAGGGGGCGGGAGGAAGCTTTCTTT
TRBJ1-1	.	TRBD1	TRBV6-6	CASRGTHRGGTEAFF	TGTGCCAGCAGGGGAACCCACAGGGGGGGGACTGAAGCTTTCTTT
TRBJ2-7	few	.	TRBV4-1	CASSQGSPLAVYEQYF	TGCGCCAGCAGCCAAGGAAGCCCACTAGCTGTCTACGAGCAGTACTTC
TRBJ2-4	.	TRBD1	TRBV5-4	CASSFIGQGATKNIQYF	TGTGCCAGCAGCTTTATCGGACAGGGGGCAACCAAAAACATTCAGTACTTC
TRBJ1-1	.	.	TRBV6-4	CASSDSPDSEAFF	TGTGCCAGTTCGGACAGCCCGGACTCTGAAGCTTTTTTT
TRBJ1-3	.	.	TRBV23-1	CASSQSEGPRNTIYF	TGCGCCAGCAGTCAATCGGAGGGCCCAAGAAACACCATATATTTT
TRBJ2-2	.	TRBD2	TRBV6-7	CASRLGLAGPDGTGELFF	TGTGCCAGCAGGCTCGGACTAGCGGGCCCCGACGGAACCGGGGAGCTGTTTTTT
TRBJ2-5	.	.	TRBV2	CASSGGPYQETQYF	TGTGCCAGCAGTGGAGGGCCGTACCAAGAGACCCAGTACTTC
TRBJ2-5	.	.	TRBV11-1	CASSLGPDSQETQYF	TGTGCCAGCAGCTTAGGGCCGGACAGCCAAGAGACCCAGTACTTC
TRBJ2-5	.	TRBD2	TRBV9	CASSVGGRAEETQYF	TGTGCCAGCAGCGTAGGTGGGAGGGCAGAGGAGACCCAGTACTTC
TRBJ1-5	.	.	TRBV2	CASSAMLPSNQPQHF	TGTGCCAGCAGTGCTATGCTCCCAAGCAATCAGCCCCAGCATTTT
TRBJ2-2	.	.	TRBV7-3	CASSLDWKTGELFF	TGTGCCAGCAGCTTAGACTGGAAAACCGGGGAGCTGTTTTTT
TRBJ2-1	.	TRBD1	TRBV27	CASSLSAGGHYNEQFF	TGTGCCAGCAGTTTATCGGCAGGGGGCCACTACAATGAGCAGTTCTTC
TRBJ2-2	.	TRBD1	TRBV7-8	CASSLVVDRGLVGELFF	TGTGCCAGCAGCCTAGTAGTGGACAGGGGGCTTGTCGGGGAGCTGTTTTTT
TRBJ2-7	.	.	TRBV6-5	CASSTTYSEQYF	TGTGCCAGCAGTACTACATATAGCGAGCAGTACTTC
TRBJ1-6	once	.	TRBV7-9	CASSLGTAQYSYNSPLHF	TGTGCCAGCAGCTTAGGGACAGCACAATACTCCTATAATTCACCCCTCCACTTT
TRBJ2-3	.	TRBD2	TRBV7-8	CASRRLAGAGTDTQYF	TGTGCCAGCAGGAGATTAGCGGGAGCTGGGACAGATACGCAGTATTTT
TRBJ2-6	.	.	TRBV4-1	CASSQGRQGLSGANVLTF	TGCGCCAGCAGCCAAGGTCGGCAGGGCCTCTCTGGGGCCAACGTCCTGACTTTC
TRBJ1-2	.	TRBD1	TRBV28	CASSSTDRAYGYTF	TGTGCCAGCAGTTCAACAGACAGGGCCTATGGCTACACCTTC
TRBJ1-3	.	TRBD1	TRBV5-4	CASRDRDRGLSGNTIYF	TGTGCCAGCAGAGACCGGGACAGGGGGCTATCTGGAAACACCATATATTTT
TRBJ1-1	.	.	TRBV7-9	CASTPWEVGTEAFF	TGTGCCAGCACCCCGTGGGAGGTGGGCACTGAAGCTTTCTTT
TRBJ2-5	.	TRBD2	TRBV6-6	CASSYGGGGETQYF	TGTGCCAGCAGTTACGGCGGGGGAGGCGAGACCCAGTACTTC
TRBJ2-6	.	TRBD2	TRBV18	CASSHGGSGSGANVLTF	TGTGCCAGCTCACACGGGGGGTCTGGGTCCGGGGCCAACGTCCTGACTTTC
TRBJ2-2	.	TRBD1	TRBV7-9	CASSSRDREPGELFF	TGTGCCAGCAGCTCCCGGGACAGGGAACCCGGGGAGCTGTTTTTT
TRBJ2-7	.	TRBD2	TRBV6-7	CARLEGLAGPPSYEQYF	TGTGCCCGCCTCGAGGGCCTAGCGGGTCCACCTTCCTACGAGCAGTACTTC
TRBJ2-4	few	.	TRBV5-1	CASSLTIGGAGDIQYF	TGCGCCAGCAGCTTGACGATTGGGGGCGCCGGGGACATTCAGTACTTC
TRBJ1-4	.	.	TRBV4-1	CASSRELATNEKLFF	TGCGCCAGCAGCCGTGAGCTTGCAACTAATGAAAAACTGTTTTTT
TRBJ2-7	.	TRBD1	TRBV7-2	CASSLGQGATEQYF	TGTGCCAGCAGCTTAGGGCAGGGGGCGACCGAGCAGTACTTC
TRBJ1-5	few	TRBD1	TRBV2	CASSEGQPLNQPQHF	TGTGCCAGCAGTGAGGGACAGCCCTTAAATCAGCCCCAGCATTTT
TRBJ2-1	.	TRBD2	TRBV5-6	CASSLVGPSGSVYNEQFF	TGTGCCAGCAGCTTGGTTGGGCCTAGCGGGAGTGTCTACAATGAGCAGTTCTTC
TRBJ1-4	.	.	TRBV5-1	CASSLKGGWSEKLFF	TGCGCCAGCAGCTTGAAAGGAGGGTGGAGTGAAAAACTGTTTTTT
TRBJ2-2	few	.	TRBV6-6	CASRPGENTGELFF	TGTGCCAGCAGGCCGGGGGAGAATACCGGGGAGCTGTTTTTT
TRBJ1-6	.	TRBD1	TRBV6-1	CASSGETGAESPLHF	TGTGCCAGCAGTGGAGAGACAGGGGCAGAATCACCCCTCCACTTT
TRBJ1-3	.	.	TRBV2	CASSEPTDGNTIYF	TGTGCCAGCAGTGAACCCACAGACGGAAACACCATATATTTT
TRBJ2-2	.	TRBD1	TRBV7-3	CASSLTGQGLSGELFF	TGTGCCAGCAGCTTAACGGGACAGGGGTTATCCGGGGAGCTGTTTTTT
TRBJ1-2	few	.	TRBV6-6	CASSYSAADYGYTF	TGTGCCAGCAGTTACTCGGCCGCAGACTATGGCTACACCTTC
TRBJ2-7	.	.	TRBV11-1	CASSLGAYYSYEQYF	TGTGCCAGCAGCTTAGGGGCCTATTACTCCTACGAGCAGTACTTC
TRBJ2-3	.	.	TRBV9	CASSVYSSTDTQYF	TGTGCCAGCAGCGTTTACTCTTCGACAGATACGCAGTATTTT
TRBJ2-1	.	.	TRBV9	CASSVDHYTGNEQFF	TGTGCCAGCAGCGTAGACCACTATACGGGCAATGAGCAGTTCTTC
TRBJ1-2	.	.	TRBV4-1	CASRGRQEPSYGYTF	TGCGCCAGCAGGGGGCGACAGGAGCCTTCTTATGGCTACACCTTC
TRBJ2-7	.	.	TRBV11-2	CASSFVRDYEQYF	TGTGCCAGCAGCTTTGTCAGGGACTACGAGCAGTACTTC
TRBJ2-5	.	.	TRBV19	CASSTGIPETQYF	TGTGCCAGTAGTACAGGGATTCCCGAGACCCAGTACTTC
TRBJ1-3	.	.	TRBV7-9	CASGGAFGNTIYF	TGTGCCAGCGGGGGGGCTTTCGGGAACACCATATATTTT
TRBJ2-3	.	.	TRBV28	CASSQAAGITDTQYF	TGTGCCAGCTCCCAGGCCGCGGGTATCACAGATACGCAGTATTTT
TRBJ2-5	.	TRBD2	TRBV5-1	CASSLDTAGGYQETQYF	TGCGCCAGCAGCTTGGATACAGCGGGGGGATACCAAGAGACCCAGTACTTC
TRBJ1-1	.	.	TRBV6-5	CASSYPGYTEAFF	TGTGCCAGCAGTTATCCAGGATACACTGAAGCTTTCTTT
TRBJ2-1	once	TRBD1	TRBV5-1	CASRPGQVNEQFF	TGCGCCAGCAGGCCGGGACAGGTCAATGAGCAGTTCTTC
TRBJ2-3	.	TRBD2	TRBV9	CASSDLAGAMLDTQYF	TGTGCCAGCAGCGACCTAGCGGGAGCGATGCTAGATACGCAGTATTTT
TRBJ2-1	few	.	TRBV5-1	CASSSRSAISYNEQFF	TGCGCCAGCAGCTCGAGGTCGGCTATCTCCTACAATGAGCAGTTCTTC
TRBJ1-6	.	.	TRBV15	CATSGTPEPNSPLHF	TGTGCCACCAGCGGGACACCTGAGCCTAATTCACCCCTCCACTTT
TRBJ1-3	.	TRBD1	TRBV25-1	CASRGDRGPGNTIYF	TGTGCCAGCAGGGGGGACAGGGGACCTGGAAACACCATATATTTT